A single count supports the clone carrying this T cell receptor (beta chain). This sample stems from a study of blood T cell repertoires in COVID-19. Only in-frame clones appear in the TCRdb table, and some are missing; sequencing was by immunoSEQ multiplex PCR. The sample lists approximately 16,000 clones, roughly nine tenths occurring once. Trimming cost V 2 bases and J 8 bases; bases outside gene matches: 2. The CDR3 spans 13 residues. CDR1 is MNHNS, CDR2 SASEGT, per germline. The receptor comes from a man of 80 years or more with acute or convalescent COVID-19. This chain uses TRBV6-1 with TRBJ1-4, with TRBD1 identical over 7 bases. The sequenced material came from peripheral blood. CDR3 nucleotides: TGTGCCAGCAGTGAACCAGGGGGGGAAAAACTGTTTTTT. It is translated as CASSEPGGEKLFF.